This T cell receptor beta chain came from a study of blood T cell repertoires in COVID-19. Study details: Specimens from acute and convalescent COVID-19 originated in the United States, Italy and Spain. Sources were T cells, B-cell-depleted T cells, or PBMCs; the material itself was cDNA or gDNA.

Seattle patient enrollment occurred during active infection, with longitudinal follow-up thereafter. CDR1 MNHEY and CDR2 SMNVEV come from the germline V gene (reference sequence). V dropped 4 bases and J dropped 4 bases, with 3 bases sitting between them. This CDR3 has 11 amino acids. Study processing details: Reference gene primer amplification in the assay estimated nucleated cell counts. Using immunoSEQ multiplex PCR, the repertoire was profiled, and TCRdb retains in-frame clones only, with some absent. The V and J calls and clone size are taken from that table; D and trimming were inferred from the DNA. This sample yields 130,000 to 150,000 clones, of which 79% are seen a single time; roughly 5.1% belongs to the top ten.

The sequencing sample was made of peripheral blood. This chain uses TRBV27 with TRBJ2-3; no definite D call. The TCR originated in an older woman with COVID-19, enrolled during active disease. The CDR3 DNA reads as TGTGCCAGCAGTTCGGCAGATACGCAGTATTTT. Its translation is CASSSADTQYF.